Below are 18 T cell receptor beta chains sequenced from a single sample in a study of cytomegalovirus exposure and HLA in healthy donors. The PCR employed 60 Vbeta primers together with 13 Jbeta primers. Method: immunoSEQ multiplex PCR; TCRdb's copy keeps in-frame clones and lacks some. Among about 110,000 clones, around 86% were seen once, and the ten largest hold about 2%. The sequenced sample was PBMCs. The receptor source for this set is a woman aged 30 to 39 in good health and CMV-seronegative.

The V and J genes are TRBV19 and TRBJ2-7, with D perhaps matching TRBD1 (5 bases). Trimming left V 8 bases short and J 5 bases short, with 19 bases between. Germline CDR1 LNHDA, CDR2 SQIVND (reference sequence). CDR3 length: 14 amino acids. The CDR3 DNA is TGTGCCAGTGCCCGGAGCAGGGTCACTCACGAGCAGTACTTC. Translation: CASARSRVTHEQYF.

The chain is built from TRBV19 and TRBJ2-7; TRBD1 matches 7 bases. This CDR3 has 16 residues. V shed 7 bases and J 2 bases; nucleotides not matched to a gene: 14. The germline V gene has CDR1 LNHDA and CDR2 SQIVND (reference sequence). CDR3 coding DNA: TGTGCCAGTACCCAACACCCCGGGACAGTTGCCTACGAGCAGTACTTC. The encoded protein is CASTQHPGTVAYEQYF.

CDR3 sequence: CAIRDTGSYEQYF. The CDR3 region has the DNA TGTGCCATCAGAGATACGGGTTCCTACGAGCAGTACTTC. The chain combines TRBV10-3 with TRBJ2-5; D is uncertain. Matching the DNA end better, TRBJ2-7 makes the J call doubtful. Germline V gives CDR1 ENHRY, CDR2 SYGVKD. This CDR3 has 13 amino acids.

V is TRBV30 and J is TRBJ1-3; tentative D call: TRBD1 (5 bases). Germline V gives CDR1 GTSNPN, CDR2 SVGIG (reference sequence). The CDR3 is 13 amino acids. Trimming took 7 bases from V and 2 from J, leaving 12 bases between them. The CDR3 bases are TGTGCCTTTTGGGGGGGAACTGGAAACACCATATATTTT. Amino acid sequence: CAFWGGTGNTIYF.

V usage is TRBV7-9 and J usage is TRBJ1-2; D perhaps matches TRBD1 (5 bases). Germline values: CDR1 SEHNR, CDR2 FQNEAQ (reference sequence). V lost 4 bases and J 2 bases, leaving 14 bases between the germline ends. CDR3 length equals 15 residues. In nucleotides, the CDR3 is TGTGCCAGCAGCTCATGGACATTTTCAAACTATGGCTACACCTTC. Amino acid sequence: CASSSWTFSNYGYTF. The full variable domain, with the rest looked up from reference TRBV7-9 and TRBJ1-2, is DTGVSQNPRHKITKRGQNVTFRCDPISEHNRLYWYRQTLGQGPEFLTYFQNEAQLEKSRLLSDRFSAERPKGSFSTLEIQRTEQGDSAMYLCASSSWTFSNYGYTFGSGTRLTVV.

The genes are TRBV19 and TRBJ2-1, with TRBD1 matching 7 bases. There are 13 residues in the CDR3. Germline-derived CDR1 and CDR2 are LNHDA and SQIVND (reference sequence). V was pared by 8 bases and J by 6 bases, with 7 bases of the junction left unmatched. The CDR3 loop reads CASFTGVSNEQFF. The CDR3 DNA reads as TGTGCCAGTTTTACAGGGGTAAGCAATGAGCAGTTCTTC.

The chain employs TRBV6-4 and TRBJ2-3; 10 nucleotides match TRBD2. The V gene's germline CDR1 is MRHNA and CDR2 SNTAGT. The CDR3 has 14 residues. Unmatched junction bases numbered 6, after V lost 4 bases and J lost 8 bases. As DNA, the CDR3 is TGTGCCAGCAGTGGCTCATTAGCGGGAGGTACGCAGTATTTT. Translating it yields CASSGSLAGGTQYF.

The genes are TRBV10-1 and TRBJ2-3, with a possible D match to TRBD2 (6 bases). CDR1 and CDR2 from the germline V gene are WNHNN and SYGVQD (reference sequence). This CDR3 contains 15 residues. Trimming left V 6 bases short and J 3 bases short, with 16 bases between. The CDR3 spells CASRDGSSTTDTQYF. The DNA for the CDR3 is TGCGCCAGCAGAGACGGGAGTTCCACGACAGATACGCAGTATTTT.

V usage is TRBV27 and J usage is TRBJ2-1, with 10 positions matching TRBD2. V shed 5 bases, J shed 4 bases, and the junction held 5 bases outside the gene matches. Germline assignment: CDR1 MNHEY and CDR2 SMNVEV (reference sequence). The CDR3 consists of 15 residues. The CDR3 loop reads CASSRTSGSYNEQFF. DNA for the CDR3: TGTGCCAGCAGTCGGACTAGCGGCAGTTACAATGAGCAGTTCTTC.

The CDR3 region is CASSPSGQGFWYQETQYF. Here the CDR3 DNA reads TGTGCCAGCTCACCTTCGGGACAGGGTTTTTGGTACCAAGAGACCCAGTACTTC. The chain joins TRBV18 to TRBJ2-5; TRBD1 agrees at 9 bases. CDR1 KGHSH and CDR2 LQKENI come from the germline V gene. This CDR3 has 18 amino acids. V gave up 3 bases and J gave up 0 bases; unmatched junction bases: 11.

The chain couples TRBV11-2 to TRBJ2-7, with D possibly matching TRBD1 (6 bases). This CDR3 contains 15 residues. V lost 0 bases and J 3 bases, leaving 12 bases between the germline ends. Germline V CDR1 and CDR2: SGHAT, FQNNGV. For the CDR3, the DNA is TGTGCCAGCAGCTTAGACAGGGGCGAATTCTACGAGCAGTACTTC. It codes for CASSLDRGEFYEQYF.

This clone was detected only once. The genes are TRBV29-1 and TRBJ2-3; a weak D match, TRBD1 (7 bases). The CDR3 length is 12 residues. V shed 6 bases and J shed 5 bases, with 12 bases lying between them. Germline V gene data show CDR1 as SQVTM and CDR2 as ANQGSEA. The CDR3 region has the DNA TGCAGCGTCGGGCAGGGGGGAGATACGCAGTATTTT. Residues: CSVGQGGDTQYF.

The V call is TRBV21-1, the J call TRBJ1-6. TRBV21-1 corresponds to a pseudogene. This CDR3 region has 15 residues. This chain's CDR3 is CASSNPYPYNSPLHF. The CDR3 DNA reads as TGTGCCAGCAGTAACCCCTATCCCTATAATTCACCCCTCCACTTT.

This chain uses TRBV30 with TRBJ2-2; TRBD2 matches 7 bases. J gave up 3 bases and V 2 bases, and 6 bases lay outside the gene matches. The CDR3 length is 15 residues. Germline CDR1 is GTSNPN and CDR2 is SVGIG (reference sequence). The CDR3 spells CAWSKGLADTGELFF. CDR3 in DNA: TGTGCCTGGAGTAAGGGGCTAGCGGACACCGGGGAGCTGTTTTTT.

V is TRBV12-1 and J is TRBJ2-3; the DNA was not compared with TRBD2, the D call given in the table. TRBV12-1 is listed as a pseudogene. The CDR3 sequence is 19 residues long. DNA for the CDR3: TGTGCCAGCAGCTTGAGGCGGAGGAGATGGGGTTTTAAGGAAGATACGCAGTATTTT. Translation: CASSLRRRRWGFKEDTQYF.

The CDR3 DNA is TGTGCCAGCAGTTTACTGAACACCGGGGAGCTGTTTTTT. Translating gives CASSLLNTGELFF. This chain connects TRBV27 to TRBJ2-2; D unresolved. The germline V and J ends were trimmed by 2 bases and 1 base, with 2 bases remaining between them. Germline V lookup: CDR1 MNHEY, CDR2 SMNVEV (reference sequence). The CDR3 spans 13 residues.

The chain employs TRBV7-6 and TRBJ1-6, with TRBD1 as a possible D gene (5 bases). Trimming removed 1 base from V and 7 bases from J, with 11 bases in between. Per germline, CDR1 SGHVS and CDR2 FNYEAQ. The CDR3 is 15 amino acids. DNA for the CDR3: TGTGCCAGCAGCTTAGGACAGCGTCCAAATTCACCCCTCCACTTT. As protein: CASSLGQRPNSPLHF.

V gene TRBV6-5 combines with J gene TRBJ2-7; 11 bases agree with TRBD2. J was trimmed by 12 bases and V by 8 bases; bases with no gene match: 6. This CDR3 comprises 11 residues. CDR1 is MNHEY, CDR2 SVGAGI, per germline. The CDR3 sequence: CASLAGGLRYF. CDR3 in DNA: TGTGCCAGCCTAGCGGGGGGACTTCGGTACTTC.